The T cell receptor (beta chain) described here comes from a study of T cells after yellow fever vaccination (dated by TCRdb to the late 2010s). Regarding the study in general: Libraries from fractions with low cell numbers were prepared with the SMART-Seq v4 Ultra Low Input RNA kit. Blood was drawn at multiple timepoints before and after primary and secondary immunization, with bulk PBMC replicates and cell subsets isolated. The cohort comprised two healthy male donors, one aged 18 to 29 and one aged 30 to 40 years. To follow T-cell clones before and after both primary and booster YFV17D yellow fever vaccination, bulk TCR alpha and beta repertoires underwent longitudinal sequencing.

What the work shows at the level of the full study, not this receptor alone: Most clones expanded after primary vaccination were re-detected after the booster (almost 98% of CD4 and 88% of CD8), suggesting broad memory maintenance. FACS-sorted repertoires could contain abundant contaminating clonotypes from the bulk population, so computational filtering was required. A small share of clonotypes occurred in both CD4 and CD8 compartments, likely arising from convergent recombination. Compared with the primary T-cell response, the secondary T-cell response was weaker but faster, peaking on day 5 rather than day 15. Because only a couple of donors were included in the study, the extent to which the findings can be generalized is limited.

This clonotype was seen a handful of times. Its antigen has not been determined. No base quality information exists; no much larger clone differs at one position. The treatment or condition label here, explained by the study, means: live attenuated yellow fever vaccine strain. PBMCs were isolated from peripheral blood using a standard Ficoll-Paque protocol. Dynabeads CD4 and CD8 positive selection kits were used to isolate the CD4 and CD8 T-cell fractions. RNA was extracted with TriZol from bulk PBMCs, CD4 and CD8 fractions, and dextramer-positive and dextramer-negative fractions. In the germline V gene, CDR1 corresponds to MNHEY and CDR2 to SVGEGT. The CDR3 sequence holds 15 residues, the cysteine and phenylalanine included. Only CDR3 DNA is held: 45 bases, read in frame from base 1. From V the trimming removes 6 bases and from J it removes 6 bases, while the gene matches leave 9 bases of the junction unaccounted for.

TCR cDNA was synthesized by 5'RACE template switching, through which a universal primer site and unique molecular identifiers were introduced. cDNA synthesis was primed from both the TCR alpha and TCR beta constant segments. Library amplification involved two PCR steps, and the second step added sample barcodes and sequencing adapters. Sequencing of libraries was performed on Illumina HiSeq 2500 (2x100 bp) or NovaSeq (2x150 bp). In the source study's methods: Demultiplexing of reads and collapsing into UMI consensus sequences were performed with MIGEC, and V(D)J alignment was carried out with MiXCR. Using edgeR on replicate PBMC samples, clonotypes were called vaccine-responding if FDR was below 0.01 and the log2 fold change was above 5 up to day 15. Bulk clonotypes were assigned CD4 or CD8 identity according to which sequenced CD4 or CD8 repertoire held them at higher abundance. TCRdb cleaned the public reads at Q25 with fastp, built clones with MiXCR and kept in-frame beta chains. For every CDR3 protein sequence, its rows merge into one entry that carries the most common genes and DNA. TCRdb's processing, not the authors' own work, is the source of the V and J calls. The sample has some 68,000 distinct CDR3 sequences on record, more than 6.5% of them singletons. The top ten hold 37% of the sample.

The chain is encoded by TRBV6-2 or TRBV6-3 joined to TRBJ1-5, with 9 junctional bases fitting TRBD1. This specimen consisted of CD8+ T cells sorted from PBMCs, obtained about 49 days after the first yellow fever vaccination. This clonotype originated in a man aged 18 to 35 who received the YFV17D yellow fever vaccine. Here is the DNA: TGTGCCAGCAGCTGGGACAGGGAGGTTGGTCAGCCCCAGCATTTT. Translation gives CASSWDREVGQPQHF.